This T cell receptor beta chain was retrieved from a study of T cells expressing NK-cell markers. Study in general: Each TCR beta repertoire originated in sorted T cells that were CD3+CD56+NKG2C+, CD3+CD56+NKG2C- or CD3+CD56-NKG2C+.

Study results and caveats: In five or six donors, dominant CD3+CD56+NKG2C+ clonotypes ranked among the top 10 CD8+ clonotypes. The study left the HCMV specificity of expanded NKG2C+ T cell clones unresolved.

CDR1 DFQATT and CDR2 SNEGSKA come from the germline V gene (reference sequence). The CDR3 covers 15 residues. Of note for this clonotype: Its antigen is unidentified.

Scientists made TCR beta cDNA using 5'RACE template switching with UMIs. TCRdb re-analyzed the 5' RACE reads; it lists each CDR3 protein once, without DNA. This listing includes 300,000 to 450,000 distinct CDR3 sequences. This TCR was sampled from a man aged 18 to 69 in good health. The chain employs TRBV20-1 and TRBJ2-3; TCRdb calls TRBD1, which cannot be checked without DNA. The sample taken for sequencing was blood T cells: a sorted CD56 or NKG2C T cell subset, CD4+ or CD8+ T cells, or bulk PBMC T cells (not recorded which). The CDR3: CSARDGAGWADTQYF.